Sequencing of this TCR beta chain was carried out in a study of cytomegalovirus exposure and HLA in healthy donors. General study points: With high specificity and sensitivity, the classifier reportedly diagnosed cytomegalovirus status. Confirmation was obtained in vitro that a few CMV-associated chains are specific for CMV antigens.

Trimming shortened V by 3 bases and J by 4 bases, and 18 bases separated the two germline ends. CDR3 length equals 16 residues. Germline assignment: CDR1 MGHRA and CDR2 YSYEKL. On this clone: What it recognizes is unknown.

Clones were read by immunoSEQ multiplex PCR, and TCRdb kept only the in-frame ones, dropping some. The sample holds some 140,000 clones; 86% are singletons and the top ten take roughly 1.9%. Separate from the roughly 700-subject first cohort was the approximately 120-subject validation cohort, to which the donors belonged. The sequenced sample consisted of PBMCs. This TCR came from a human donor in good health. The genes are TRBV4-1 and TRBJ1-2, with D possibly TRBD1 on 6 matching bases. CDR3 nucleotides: TGCGCCAGCAGCCAGCCGCGTGAGGGGGTTGCCTATGGCTACACCTTC. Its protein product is CASSQPREGVAYGYTF.